This is a list of T cell receptor beta chains from one sample in a study of molecular identifiers for immune sequencing clone quantification. TCRdb passed the PCR reads through MiXCR, listing each CDR3 protein once. The table lists over 600,000 distinct CDR3 sequences, less than 20% of them singletons. Sequencing was performed on naive CD8+ T cells from blood, with Jurkat cell RNA spiked in. The receptors here all came from a human donor in good health. Some libraries in this study had Jurkat cell RNA spiked in. Each CDR3 is given without its conserved first and last residue. Clone size, where shown, is once, few, many, or a class for clones that have expanded.

V: TRBV7-9
J: TRBJ2-7
size: many
CDR3: ASSFGTGGDEQY

V: TRBV7-9
J: TRBJ2-3
size: few
CDR3: AREATDTQY

V: TRBV13
J: TRBJ2-3
size: many
CDR3: ASSLWESTDTQY

V: TRBV5-5
J: TRBJ1-1
size: many
CDR3: ASSLVADEAF

V: TRBV5-4
J: TRBJ2-7
size: many
CDR3: ASSTWDRGYEQY

V: TRBV28
J: TRBJ2-3
size: few
CDR3: ASSSGLAGFADTQY

V: TRBV4-2
J: TRBJ2-5
size: many
CDR3: ASSQERPQTQY

V: TRBV29-1
J: TRBJ1-1
size: many
CDR3: SVQGMVTEAF

V: TRBV7-9
J: TRBJ1-6
size: many
CDR3: ASSPGGSNSPLH

V: TRBV11-2
J: TRBJ1-2
size: many
CDR3: ASSLGGGTRGYT

V: TRBV11-2
J: TRBJ2-2
size: -
CDR3: ASSRPGRSGELF

V: TRBV11-2
J: TRBJ1-5
size: many
CDR3: ASSLDGRMRSQPQH

V: TRBV7-9
J: TRBJ2-5
size: many
CDR3: ASSPPLRETQY

V: TRBV5-4
J: TRBJ2-7
size: many
CDR3: ASSAPDRYEQY

V: TRBV28
J: TRBJ1-4
size: many
CDR3: ASSLSRGQGLNEKLF

V: TRBV30
J: TRBJ2-7
size: -
CDR3: AWSQPGLGSYEQY

V: TRBV7-9
J: TRBJ1-1
size: -
CDR3: AISDGSNTEAF

V: TRBV6-5
J: TRBJ2-2
size: few
CDR3: ASSYSNSGEGELF

V: TRBV12-3/TRBV12-4
J: TRBJ2-2
size: many
CDR3: ASTSPGGPGELF

V: TRBV27
J: TRBJ2-7
size: -
CDR3: ASSLSGPWGQASYEQY

V: TRBV6-5
J: TRBJ2-3
size: many
CDR3: ASSYSNPTSDTQY

V: TRBV4-3
J: TRBJ1-6
size: many
CDR3: ASSLRTGPNSPLH

V: TRBV13
J: TRBJ2-5
size: many
CDR3: ASSLGRSEETQY

V: TRBV28
J: TRBJ2-1
size: -
CDR3: ASKSRSQYNEQF

V: TRBV6-5
J: TRBJ2-6
size: many
CDR3: AAGNSGANVLT

V: TRBV5-5
J: TRBJ2-1
size: few
CDR3: ASSSDSYYYNEQF

V: TRBV28
J: TRBJ2-7
size: -
CDR3: ASSPAGSHEQY

V: TRBV19
J: TRBJ1-5
size: many
CDR3: ASCRGGDLSNSNQPQH

V: TRBV19
J: TRBJ1-1
size: many
CDR3: ASSMDTLSTEAF

V: TRBV3-1
J: TRBJ2-7
size: -
CDR3: ASSQEVFGQSSYEQY

V: TRBV7-2
J: TRBJ2-1
size: many
CDR3: ASSLGVAGPTYNEQF

V: TRBV20-1
J: TRBJ1-4
size: many
CDR3: SAYPGQRNEKLF

V: TRBV9
J: TRBJ2-7
size: few
CDR3: ASSVGTSGRYEQY

V: TRBV6-5
J: TRBJ1-1
size: many
CDR3: ASRGTAYTEAF

V: TRBV7-2
J: TRBJ1-1
size: few
CDR3: ASSLVTQDTEAF

V: TRBV6-5
J: TRBJ1-1
size: -
CDR3: ASSYGGIEAL

V: TRBV3-1
J: TRBJ2-3
size: -
CDR3: ASSQDGALTDTQY

V: TRBV19
J: TRBJ2-7
size: few
CDR3: ASTEGGPAYEQY

V: TRBV4-3
J: TRBJ2-2
size: once
CDR3: ASSQDWDTGELP

V: TRBV7-6
J: TRBJ2-5
size: many
CDR3: ASSPDFGEETQY

V: TRBV29-1
J: TRBJ2-1
size: once
CDR3: SDGASPGTESYNEQF

V: TRBV28
J: TRBJ2-7
size: -
CDR3: ASSFRGTSGYEQY

V: TRBV19
J: TRBJ2-4
size: many
CDR3: ASSIDVLSAKNIQY

V: TRBV6-6
J: TRBJ2-2
size: many
CDR3: ASSLPGQAVRNTGELF

V: TRBV2
J: TRBJ2-2
size: many
CDR3: ASGGSRRFTGELF

V: TRBV3-2
J: TRBJ2-2
size: -
CDR3: ASSRELAGNTGELF

V: TRBV12-3/TRBV12-4
J: TRBJ1-1
size: -
CDR3: ASSLSEGNTEAF

V: TRBV7-2
J: TRBJ2-3
size: many
CDR3: ASSSGTSGADTQY

V: TRBV19
J: TRBJ1-5
size: few
CDR3: ASSWGQRASNQPQH

V: TRBV5-4
J: TRBJ2-7
size: many
CDR3: ASSLLLDEQY

V: TRBV12-3/TRBV12-4
J: TRBJ1-1
size: many
CDR3: ASHRAATEAF

V: TRBV30
J: TRBJ2-5
size: few
CDR3: AWGRRDRLLETQY

V: TRBV4-2
J: TRBJ2-6
size: many
CDR3: ASSQVPGQVGPGANVLT

V: TRBV30
J: TRBJ2-1
size: many
CDR3: AWGTKSYNEQF

V: TRBV6-1
J: TRBJ2-6
size: many
CDR3: ASSGSGQKSSGANVLT

V: TRBV4-3
J: TRBJ1-6
size: -
CDR3: ASSQDLSGGNSPLH

V: TRBV4-3
J: TRBJ1-4
size: many
CDR3: ASSRGGGNEKLF

V: TRBV6-2/TRBV6-3
J: TRBJ2-2
size: few
CDR3: ASRITRLAGGLNTGELF

V: TRBV5-4
J: TRBJ2-4
size: -
CDR3: ASSLPSSPKTIQY

V: TRBV28
J: TRBJ1-5
size: many
CDR3: ASSGRVDSNQPQH